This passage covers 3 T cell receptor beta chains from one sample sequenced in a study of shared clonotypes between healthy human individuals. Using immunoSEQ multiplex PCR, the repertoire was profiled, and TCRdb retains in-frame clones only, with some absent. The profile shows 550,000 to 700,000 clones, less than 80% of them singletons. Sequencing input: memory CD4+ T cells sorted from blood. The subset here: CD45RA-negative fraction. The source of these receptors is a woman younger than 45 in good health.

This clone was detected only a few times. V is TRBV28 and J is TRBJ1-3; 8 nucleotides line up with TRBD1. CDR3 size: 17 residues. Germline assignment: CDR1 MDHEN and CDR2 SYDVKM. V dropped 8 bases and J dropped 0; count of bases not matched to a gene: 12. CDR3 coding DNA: TGTGCCAGCGCAGCAGGGGGCCTGTCCCCCTCTGGAAACACCATATATTTT. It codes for CASAAGGLSPSGNTIYF.

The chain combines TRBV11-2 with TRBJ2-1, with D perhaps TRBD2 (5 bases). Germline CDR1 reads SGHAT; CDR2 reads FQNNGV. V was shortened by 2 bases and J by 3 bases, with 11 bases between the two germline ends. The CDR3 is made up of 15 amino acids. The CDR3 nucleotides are TGTGCCAGCAGCTTATCGGCTAGCAACTACAATGAGCAGTTCTTC. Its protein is CASSLSASNYNEQFF.

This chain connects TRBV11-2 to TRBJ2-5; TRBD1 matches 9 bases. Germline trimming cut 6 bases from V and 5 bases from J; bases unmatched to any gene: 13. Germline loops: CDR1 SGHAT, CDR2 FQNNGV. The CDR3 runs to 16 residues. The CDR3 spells CASRAWTGAHGETQYF. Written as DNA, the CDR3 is TGTGCCAGCAGGGCCTGGACAGGGGCCCATGGGGAGACCCAGTACTTC.